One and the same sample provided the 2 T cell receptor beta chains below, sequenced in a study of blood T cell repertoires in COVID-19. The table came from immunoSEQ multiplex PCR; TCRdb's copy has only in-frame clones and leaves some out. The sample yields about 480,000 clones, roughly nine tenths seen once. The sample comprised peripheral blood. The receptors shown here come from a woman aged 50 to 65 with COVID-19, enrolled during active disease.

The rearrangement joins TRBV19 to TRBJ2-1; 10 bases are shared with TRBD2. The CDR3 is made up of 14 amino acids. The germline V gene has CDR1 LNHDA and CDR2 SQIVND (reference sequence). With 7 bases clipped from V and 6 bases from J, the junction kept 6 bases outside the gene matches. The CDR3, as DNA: TGTGCCAGTATCGAAGCGGGGGGGGTCAATGAGCAGTTCTTC. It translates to CASIEAGGVNEQFF. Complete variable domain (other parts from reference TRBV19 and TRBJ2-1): DGGITQSPKYLFRKEGQNVTLSCEQNLNHDAMYWYRQDPGQGLRLIYYSQIVNDFQKGDIAEGYSVSREKKESFPLTVTSAQKNPTAFYLCASIEAGGVNEQFFGPGTRLTVL.

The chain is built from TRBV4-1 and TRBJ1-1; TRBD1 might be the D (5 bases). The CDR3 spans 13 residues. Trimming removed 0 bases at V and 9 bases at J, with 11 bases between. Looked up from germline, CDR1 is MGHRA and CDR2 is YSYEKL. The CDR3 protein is CASSQEEGRKAFF. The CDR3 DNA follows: TGCGCCAGCAGCCAAGAAGAGGGGAGGAAAGCTTTCTTT.